These 17 T cell receptor beta chains were all obtained from the same sample, sequenced in a study of cytomegalovirus exposure and HLA in healthy donors. A multiplex PCR was run with 60 Vbeta primers and 13 Jbeta primers. The table came from immunoSEQ multiplex PCR; TCRdb's copy has only in-frame clones and leaves some out. This sample lists about 140,000 clones; its ten largest clones have 0.9% to 1%. Source material: PBMCs. Source of these receptors: a male donor in good health and CMV-seronegative.

This chain joins TRBV18 and TRBJ1-1; weak D call: TRBD1 (5 bases). CDR3 length: 13 residues. The V gene lost 0 bases and the J gene lost 11 bases, with 13 bases spanning the gap. The germline V gene encodes CDR1 KGHSH and CDR2 LQKENI. The CDR3 is CASSPPQETGAFF. CDR3 coding DNA: TGTGCCAGCTCACCACCACAGGAAACTGGGGCTTTCTTT.

The J gene is TRBJ1-1, the V gene TRBV19; D not certain. In germline, CDR1 is LNHDA, CDR2 SQIVND (reference sequence). V lost 10 bases to trimming and J lost 6 bases, with 12 bases between them. The CDR3 runs to 11 residues. The CDR3 protein is CATVGRAEAFF. The DNA for the CDR3 is TGTGCCACCGTCGGTCGGGCTGAAGCTTTCTTT.

The rearrangement joins TRBV23-1 to TRBJ1-1; no reliable D call. TRBV23-1 is marked as an open reading frame, function uncertain. Deletions cut 3 bases from V and 6 bases from J, with 8 bases between. The CDR3 is 12 residues long. The CDR3 here is CASSHGGAEAFF. The CDR3, as DNA: TGCGCCAGCAGTCATGGCGGGGCTGAAGCTTTCTTT.

The chain carries TRBV5-8 and TRBJ1-6; 11 bases agree with TRBD1. The trim removed 4 bases at V and 7 bases at J, leaving 7 bases unmatched. Germline CDR1 is SGHTS and CDR2 is YDEGEE. The CDR3 runs to 16 residues. CDR3 region: CASSIKRTGGNSPLHF. The CDR3 DNA reads TGTGCCAGCAGCATAAAAAGGACAGGGGGCAATTCACCCCTCCACTTT.

CDR3 coding DNA: TGTGCCACCAGCAGAGACGGGGTCCACGAGCAGTACTTC. Its protein product is CATSRDGVHEQYF. The chain couples TRBV15 to TRBJ2-7, with D tentatively TRBD2 (5 bases). Per the germline V gene, CDR1 is LNHNV and CDR2 is YYDKDF (reference sequence). The CDR3 is 13 amino acids. V was trimmed by 0 bases and J by 5 bases, leaving 8 bases between them. Full variable domain (outside the CDR3, taken from reference TRBV15 and TRBJ2-7): DAMVIQNPRYQVTQFGKPVTLSCSQTLNHNVMYWYQQKSSQAPKLLFHYYDKDFNNEADTPDNFQSRRPNTSFCFLDIRSPGLGDTAMYLCATSRDGVHEQYFGPGTRLTVT.

The V gene is TRBV12-5, the J gene TRBJ2-3, with D perhaps TRBD1 (6 bases). The CDR3 extends over 16 amino acids. V lost 0 bases and J lost 6, with 16 bases in between. In germline, CDR1 is LGHNT, CDR2 FRNRAP. The CDR3 region is CASGLVQSGAKDTQYF. CDR3 sequence (DNA): TGTGCTAGTGGTTTGGTACAGTCAGGGGCTAAGGATACGCAGTATTTT.

This chain uses TRBV27 with TRBJ1-5; D gene uncertain. Trimming took 8 bases from V and 0 from J, leaving 8 bases between them. The V gene's germline CDR1 is MNHEY and CDR2 SMNVEV (reference sequence). The length of the CDR3 is 13 residues. Here the CDR3 reads CASAMFSNQPQHF. DNA for the CDR3: TGTGCCAGCGCTATGTTTAGCAATCAGCCCCAGCATTTT.

The chain couples TRBV2 to TRBJ2-7, with D perhaps TRBD1 (6 bases). The V gene lost 3 bases and the J gene lost 4 bases, with 16 bases spanning the gap. This CDR3 spans 15 amino acids. Per germline, CDR1 SNHLY and CDR2 FYNNEI. The CDR3 nucleotides read TGTGCCAGCAGTGATGAGGGCCTAGGGGGATACGAGCAGTACTTC. It specifies CASSDEGLGGYEQYF.

The chain joins TRBV30 to TRBJ1-2; perhaps TRBD1 as D (5 bases). The CDR3 spans 12 residues. V lost 2 bases, J lost 8 bases, and 12 bases lay in between. Germline V gene data show CDR1 as GTSNPN and CDR2 as SVGIG (reference sequence). The CDR3 sequence: CAWSQGVGGYTF. CDR3 sequence (DNA): TGTGCCTGGAGTCAAGGGGTCGGAGGCTACACCTTC.

This chain connects TRBV5-1 to TRBJ2-3; TRBD2 matches 8 bases. There are 14 residues in the CDR3. Unmatched junction bases numbered 5, after V lost 0 bases and J lost 8 bases. The germline V gene has CDR1 SGHRS and CDR2 YFSETQ. The CDR3 DNA reads TGCGCCAGCAGCTTGGATAGCGGGGTTATTACGCAGTATTTT. It codes for CASSLDSGVITQYF. Complete variable domain (other parts from reference TRBV5-1 and TRBJ2-3): KAGVTQTPRYLIKTRGQQVTLSCSPISGHRSVSWYQQTPGQGLQFLFEYFSETQRNKGNFPGRFSGRQFSNSRSEMNVSTLELGDSALYLCASSLDSGVITQYFGPGTRLTVL.

V usage is TRBV9 and J usage is TRBJ1-1; 9 nucleotides agree with TRBD1. Germline assignment: CDR1 SGDLS and CDR2 YYNGEE. The J segment lost 1 base and the V segment lost 3 bases, leaving 4 bases of the junction unmatched. This CDR3 has 15 residues. The CDR3 DNA reads as TGTGCCAGCAGCGGGACAGGGGATTGGAACACTGAAGCTTTCTTT. Translated, it gives CASSGTGDWNTEAFF. Full variable domain (missing parts from reference TRBV9 and TRBJ1-1): DSGVTQTPKHLITATGQRVTLRCSPRSGDLSVYWYQQSLDQGLQFLIQYYNGEERAKGNILERFSAQQFPDLHSELNLSSLELGDSALYFCASSGTGDWNTEAFFGQGTRLTVV.

V and J are TRBV7-2 and TRBJ2-6; no definite D call. Germline V gene data show CDR1 as SGHTA and CDR2 as FQGNSA. Trimming took off 2 bases at V and 1 base at J, with 3 bases between the two ends. The CDR3 extends over 14 amino acids. The CDR3 bases are TGTGCCAGCAGCTTATCGTCTGGGGCCAACGTCCTGACTTTC. Translation gives CASSLSSGANVLTF.

The V and J genes are TRBV7-9 and TRBJ2-1, with D possibly TRBD2 on 6 matching bases. V shed 5 bases and J shed 7 bases, with 12 bases lying between them. Germline values: CDR1 SEHNR, CDR2 FQNEAQ (reference sequence). The CDR3 is 13 amino acids. CDR3 in amino acids: CASSPGLGNEQFF. The CDR3 DNA sequence: TGTGCCAGCAGCCCGGGACTCGGGAATGAGCAGTTCTTC.

This chain uses TRBV27 with TRBJ2-3; TRBD2 might be the D (5 bases). The CDR3 runs to 14 residues. Germline CDR1 reads MNHEY; CDR2 reads SMNVEV (reference sequence). The V end was cut by 2 bases, the J end by 2 bases, with 8 bases between. In nucleotides, the CDR3 is TGTGCCAGCAGTTTAGGACTGCCCACAGATACGCAGTATTTT. The encoded protein is CASSLGLPTDTQYF.

This chain links TRBV30 with TRBJ2-4, with D possibly matching TRBD1 (6 bases). This CDR3 comprises 16 residues. V was clipped by 5 bases and J by 0 bases, with 17 bases between them. Per germline, CDR1 GTSNPN and CDR2 SVGIG (reference sequence). The CDR3 sequence: CAWGRWDNLAKNIQYF. The CDR3 DNA sequence: TGTGCCTGGGGCCGCTGGGACAATTTAGCCAAAAACATTCAGTACTTC.

The J gene is TRBJ2-7, the V gene TRBV6-5; possibly TRBD1 for D (6 bases). This CDR3 is built from 15 residues. Germline V CDR1 and CDR2: MNHEY, SVGAGI. V shed 6 bases and J shed 0 bases, with 15 bases lying between them. The CDR3 sequence: CASSLTGFSSYEQYF. CDR3 nucleotide sequence: TGTGCCAGCAGCCTGACAGGCTTCAGCTCCTACGAGCAGTACTTC.

The chain employs TRBV9 and TRBJ2-7; maybe TRBD2 (5 bases). CDR3 length equals 16 residues. The germline gives CDR1 SGDLS, CDR2 YYNGEE. With 4 bases removed from V and 4 bases from J, the gap between germline ends came to 21 bases. The CDR3 spells CASSPNRGVLAYEQYF. For the CDR3, the DNA is TGTGCCAGCAGCCCTAACCGTGGTGTTCTAGCTTACGAGCAGTACTTC.